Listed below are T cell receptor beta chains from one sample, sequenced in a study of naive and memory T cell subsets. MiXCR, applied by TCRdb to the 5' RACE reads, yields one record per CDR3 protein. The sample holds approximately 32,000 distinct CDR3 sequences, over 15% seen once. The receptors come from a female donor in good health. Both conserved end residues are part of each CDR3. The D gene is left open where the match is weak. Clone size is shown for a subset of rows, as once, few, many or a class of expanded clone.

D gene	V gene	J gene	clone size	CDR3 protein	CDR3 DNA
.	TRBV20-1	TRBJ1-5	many	CSARDPVSGGQPQHF	TGCAGTGCTAGAGATCCCGTCAGTGGAGGCCAGCCCCAGCATTTT
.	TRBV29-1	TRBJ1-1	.	CSAIRPGSYTEAFF	TGCAGCGCTATAAGACCGGGGTCTTACACTGAAGCTTTCTTT
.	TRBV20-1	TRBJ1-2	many	CSANTGSNYGYTF	TGCAGTGCTAACACAGGGTCCAACTATGGCTACACCTTC
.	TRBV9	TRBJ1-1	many	CASSVGAMNTEAFF	TGTGCCAGCAGCGTAGGAGCCATGAACACTGAAGCTTTCTTT
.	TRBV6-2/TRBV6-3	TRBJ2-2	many	CASTPAAGGFGTGELFF	TGTGCCAGCACCCCAGCAGCTGGGGGCTTCGGGACCGGGGAGCTGTTTTTT
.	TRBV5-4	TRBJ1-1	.	CASSFARGTEAFF	TGTGCCAGCAGCTTTGCCAGGGGAACTGAAGCTTTCTTT
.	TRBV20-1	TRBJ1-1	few	CSAPFGMNTEAFF	TGCAGTGCTCCGTTCGGGATGAACACTGAAGCTTTCTTT
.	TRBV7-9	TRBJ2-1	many	CASSPRSDSHNEQFF	TGTGCCAGCAGCCCACGTTCGGACAGTCACAATGAGCAGTTCTTC
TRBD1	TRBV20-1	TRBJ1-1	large	CSAKAGGTEAFF	TGCAGTGCCAAAGCAGGGGGCACTGAAGCTTTCTTT
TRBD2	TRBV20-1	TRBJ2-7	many	CSALLGGSYEQYF	TGCAGTGCTCTTTTGGGGGGGTCCTACGAGCAGTACTTC
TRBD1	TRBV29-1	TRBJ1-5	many	CSAGRGAGQPQHF	TGCAGCGCTGGCAGGGGGGCTGGTCAGCCCCAGCATTTT
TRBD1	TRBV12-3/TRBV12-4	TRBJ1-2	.	CASRRQGDGYTF	TGTGCCAGCAGGCGACAGGGGGACGGCTACACCTTC
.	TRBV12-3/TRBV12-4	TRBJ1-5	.	CASSRTGTNQPQHF	TGTGCCAGCAGTCGTACAGGGACAAATCAGCCCCAGCATTTT
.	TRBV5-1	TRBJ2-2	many	CASSLAVRQAHTGELFF	TGCGCCAGCAGCTTGGCCGTTCGACAGGCTCACACCGGGGAGCTGTTTTTT